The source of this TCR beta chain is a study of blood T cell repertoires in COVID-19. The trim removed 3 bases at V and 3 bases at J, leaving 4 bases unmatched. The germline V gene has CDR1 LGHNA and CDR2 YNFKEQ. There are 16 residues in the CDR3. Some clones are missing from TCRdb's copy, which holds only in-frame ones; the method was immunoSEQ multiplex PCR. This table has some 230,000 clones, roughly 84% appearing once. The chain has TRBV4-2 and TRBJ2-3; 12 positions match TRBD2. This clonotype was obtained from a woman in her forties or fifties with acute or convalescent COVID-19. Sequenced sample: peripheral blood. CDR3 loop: CASSQRLAGDTDTQYF. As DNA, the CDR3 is TGTGCCAGCAGCCAGCGACTAGCGGGGGATACAGATACGCAGTATTTT.